The rows below give T cell receptor beta chains drawn from one sample of a study of blood T cell repertoires in COVID-19. Repertoires were generated with immunoSEQ multiplex PCR, while TCRdb's copy carries only in-frame clones and drops some. The profile shows 300,000 to 400,000 clones, 70% to 90% of them singletons. Material for sequencing was peripheral blood. These receptor sequences come from a woman aged 55-69 years with COVID-19, enrolled during active disease. Both conserved end residues are part of each CDR3. A D gene is named only where the DNA matches it firmly. The size of a clone is reported for some rows only, either as once, few or many, or as a class for expanded clones.

-	TRBV6-2/TRBV6-3	-	TRBJ1-5	TGTGCCAGCAGTTACTCGAGCTCTCGGCAGCCCCAGCATTTT	CASSYSSSRQPQHF
-	TRBV7-2	-	TRBJ1-3	TGTGCCAGCAGCCAGGCCCCCCCTGACTCTGGAAACACCATATATTTT	CASSQAPPDSGNTIYF
-	TRBV6-5	TRBD2	TRBJ2-3	TGTGCCAGCAGGGGCAGCGGGGAGGGCACAGATACGCAGTATTTT	CASRGSGEGTDTQYF
-	TRBV5-1	TRBD2	TRBJ2-3	TGCGCCAGCAGCACGGGGGGGCGAGATACGCAGTATTTT	CASSTGGRDTQYF
few	TRBV6-5	TRBD1	TRBJ2-7	TGTGCCAGCAGGGGTCCGGGACAGTTCTCCTACGAGCAGTACTTC	CASRGPGQFSYEQYF
-	TRBV6-1	-	TRBJ2-7	TGTGCCAGCGGAGAAGCTGGGGAGTACGAGCAGTACTTC	CASGEAGEYEQYF
once	TRBV5-1	-	TRBJ1-1	TGCGCCAGCAGCTTACGAAGGACAATGAACACTGAAGCTTTCTTT	CASSLRRTMNTEAFF
-	TRBV7-2	TRBD2	TRBJ2-7	TGTGCCAGCAAAAGAGCGGGGGGCTACGAGCAGTACTTC	CASKRAGGYEQYF
-	TRBV15	-	TRBJ1-2	TGTGCCACCAGCAGAGATCCGGGAAGTGGGAATGGCTACACCTTC	CATSRDPGSGNGYTF
-	TRBV5-1	TRBD2	TRBJ2-3	TGCGCCAGCAGCTTGGCCATTGGCGGGGGGACAGATACGCAGTATTTT	CASSLAIGGGTDTQYF
few	TRBV6-2/TRBV6-3	-	TRBJ2-1	TGTGCCAGCAGTTACCCTCCAGGACCAGGGAATCATGAGCAGTTCTTC	CASSYPPGPGNHEQFF
few	TRBV3-1/TRBV3-2	TRBD2	TRBJ2-5	TGTGCCAGCAGCCCGTGGGGGCGGGGGGGGCACCGACAAGAGACCCAGTACTTC	CASSPWGRGGHRQETQYF
once	TRBV7-3	TRBD1	TRBJ2-2	TGTGCCAGCAGCTTAACTCCATCGGGGACAGGGGAAACCGGGGAGCTGTTTTTT	CASSLTPSGTGETGELFF
-	TRBV3-1/TRBV3-2	-	TRBJ1-5	TGTGCCAGCAGCCGGGGGGGGACGCCCCAGCATTTT	CASSRGGTPQHF
-	TRBV5-1	TRBD1	TRBJ1-1	TGCGCCAGCAGCCGGGGGACAGGGGTACCTGAAGCTTTCTTT	CASSRGTGVPEAFF
-	TRBV7-9	-	TRBJ1-3	TGTGCCAGCAGCTTAGAACTAACCATATATTTT	CASSLELTIYF
-	TRBV19	TRBD1	TRBJ1-2	TGTGCCAGTAGGACTACAGGGGGCGTAACGAATGGCTACACCTTC	CASRTTGGVTNGYTF
-	TRBV7-3	-	TRBJ1-1	TGTGCCAGCAGCCCCCGGACAGATAACACTGAAGCTTTCTTT	CASSPRTDNTEAFF
few	TRBV23-1	-	TRBJ1-1	TGCGCCAGCGGAGCCCACCAGGCCCGGGGGAACACTGAAGCTTTCTTT	CASGAHQARGNTEAFF
-	TRBV2	-	TRBJ2-2	TGTGCCAGCAGTGTTGAAGGAGGGGAGTTCACCGGGGAGCTGTTTTTT	CASSVEGGEFTGELFF
-	TRBV3-1/TRBV3-2	TRBD2	TRBJ2-5	TGTGCCAGCACACCGGGACTAGCGGGGGGGACCCAGTACTTC	CASTPGLAGGTQYF
once	TRBV10-2	-	TRBJ1-2	TGCGCCAGCAGTGAGGTGGCAGGGAGGTATGGCTACACCTTC	CASSEVAGRYGYTF
-	TRBV9	-	TRBJ1-5	TGTGCCAGCAGCGTAAGCGGGGTCAATCAGCCCCAGCATTTT	CASSVSGVNQPQHF
-	TRBV7-2	-	TRBJ1-1	TGTGCCAGCAGCTTAGATTCCAGGGAACAAGCTTTCTTT	CASSLDSREQAFF
-	TRBV6-2/TRBV6-3	-	TRBJ1-6	TGTGCCAGCAGTTACGCCTCCGGTAATTCACCCCTCCACTTT	CASSYASGNSPLHF
-	TRBV4-1	-	TRBJ1-2	TGCGCCAGCAGCCAGCCCCGGGAGCTTGGAGGCTACACCTTC	CASSQPRELGGYTF
-	TRBV9	-	TRBJ1-3	TGTGCCAGCAGCGTAGGTGGACAGACCTCTGGAAACACCATATATTTT	CASSVGGQTSGNTIYF